The 23 T cell receptor beta chains listed next were all sequenced from one sample in a study of blood T cell repertoires in COVID-19. TCRdb's copy holds only in-frame clones and misses some; the assay was immunoSEQ multiplex PCR. The sample yields 130,000 to 150,000 clones, roughly 79% seen once. Sequenced: peripheral blood. The receptors were gathered from a human donor in a cohort sampled during active COVID-19.

This clone was seen only a few times. V and J are TRBV5-1 and TRBJ2-1; TRBD1 agrees at 8 bases. The CDR3 is 12 residues long. The junction had 6 bases not matched to a gene; V was cut back by 3 bases and J by 13 bases. From germline, CDR1 is SGHRS and CDR2 YFSETQ. CDR3 DNA: TGCGCCAGCAGCTCCGTCGACAGGGGTCAGTTCTTC. It codes for CASSSVDRGQFF. The whole variable domain, remainder taken from reference TRBV5-1 and TRBJ2-1, is KAGVTQTPRYLIKTRGQQVTLSCSPISGHRSVSWYQQTPGQGLQFLFEYFSETQRNKGNFPGRFSGRQFSNSRSEMNVSTLELGDSALYLCASSSVDRGQFFGPGTRLTVL.

The chain couples TRBV19 to TRBJ1-5; 10 bases fit TRBD1. The CDR3 runs 15 residues. Germline CDR1 and CDR2: LNHDA and SQIVND (reference sequence). The ends lost 4 bases at V and 4 bases at J; junction bases unmatched: 4. Here the CDR3 DNA reads TGTGCCAGTAGTACCGGGACAGGGGCTAATCAGCCCCAGCATTTT. Amino acids: CASSTGTGANQPQHF.

The CDR3 loop reads CASSLVPGLALGETQYF. CDR3 DNA: TGTGCCAGCAGCTTGGTCCCGGGACTAGCGTTAGGGGAGACCCAGTACTTC. The V call is TRBV5-6, the J call TRBJ2-5; 10 bases match TRBD2. From germline, CDR1 is SGHDT and CDR2 YYEEEE. The CDR3 covers 17 residues. V dropped 0 bases and J dropped 5; count of bases not matched to a gene: 10.

The chain uses TRBV18 and TRBJ1-2, with 7 bases fitting TRBD1. V dropped 2 bases and J dropped 2; count of bases not matched to a gene: 2. Germline V gene sequence: CDR1 KGHSH, CDR2 LQKENI. The CDR3 is 14 residues long. The DNA for the CDR3 is TGTGCCAGCTCACCAGGGACAGCCAACTATGGCTACACCTTC. The encoded protein is CASSPGTANYGYTF.

This clone was counted between two and nine times. The rearrangement uses TRBV27 and TRBJ2-7; 8 positions match TRBD2. V gave up 0 bases and J gave up 0 bases; unmatched junction bases: 4. The CDR3 runs to 16 residues. In germline, CDR1 is MNHEY, CDR2 SMNVEV (reference sequence). Here the CDR3 reads CASSLSGLVGSYEQYF. CDR3 in DNA: TGTGCCAGCAGTTTATCGGGACTAGTTGGCTCCTACGAGCAGTACTTC.

The V call is TRBV9, the J call TRBJ2-3, with 12 bases lining up with TRBD2. V gave up 0 bases and J gave up 4 bases; unmatched junction bases: 6. This CDR3 contains 17 residues. The V gene's germline CDR1 is SGDLS and CDR2 YYNGEE. The CDR3 protein is CASSVGRLAGVADTQYF. The CDR3 region has the DNA TGTGCCAGCAGCGTAGGAAGACTAGCGGGAGTGGCAGATACGCAGTATTTT. Full variable domain (missing parts from reference TRBV9 and TRBJ2-3): DSGVTQTPKHLITATGQRVTLRCSPRSGDLSVYWYQQSLDQGLQFLIQYYNGEERAKGNILERFSAQQFPDLHSELNLSSLELGDSALYFCASSVGRLAGVADTQYFGPGTRLTVL.

In its sample, this clone was seen once. V and J are TRBV18 and TRBJ2-7, with TRBD1 matching 9 bases. Per the germline V gene, CDR1 is KGHSH and CDR2 is LQKENI. This CDR3 comprises 17 residues. With V trimmed by 3 bases and J by 4 bases, 13 bases remained unmatched. The CDR3 nucleotides are TGTGCCAGCTCACCCTATTCTACCGGGACAGGGTCTTACGAGCAGTACTTC. Amino acids: CASSPYSTGTGSYEQYF.

CDR3 residues: CASSQDRGGGPTDTQYF. CDR3 sequence (DNA): TGCGCCAGCAGCCAAGATCGCGGGGGTGGCCCCACAGATACGCAGTATTTT. The chain links TRBV4-3 to TRBJ2-3; 7 nucleotides align to TRBD2. The V gene end was trimmed by 0 bases and the J gene end by 2 bases; junction bases not matched to a gene: 8. This CDR3 is built from 17 residues. CDR1 LGHNA and CDR2 YSLEER come from the germline V gene.

The chain uses TRBV3-1 (or the pseudogene TRBV3-2) and TRBJ2-7, with 9 bases aligning to TRBD2. Trimming took 6 bases from V and 5 from J; bases not matched to a gene: 2. This CDR3 has 12 residues. The germline V gene has CDR1 LGHDT and CDR2 YNNKEL (reference sequence). This CDR3 is CASRGLAHEQYF. DNA of the CDR3: TGTGCCAGCAGGGGACTAGCCCACGAGCAGTACTTC.

This chain connects TRBV5-1 to TRBJ2-7; 8 positions match TRBD1. Germline-derived CDR1 and CDR2 are SGHRS and YFSETQ. The CDR3 length is 16 residues. The J segment lost 1 base and the V segment lost 0 bases, leaving 6 bases of the junction unmatched. The CDR3 nucleotides read TGCGCCAGCAGCTTGGCTGCTGACAGGGGATCCTACGAGCAGTACTTC. Translation: CASSLAADRGSYEQYF.

The CDR3 coding sequence is TGTGCCAGCAGCTCCCAGACAGGGGTAGAGGGCTACACCTTC. This codes for CASSSQTGVEGYTF. This sequence joins TRBV7-9 and TRBJ1-2, with 8 bases fitting TRBD1. Germline loops: CDR1 SEHNR, CDR2 FQNEAQ (reference sequence). The CDR3 has 14 residues. V shed 4 bases, J shed 8 bases, and the junction held 9 bases outside the gene matches.

The V call is TRBV14, the J call TRBJ2-7; D is unclear. CDR1 is SGHDN and CDR2 is FVKESK in the germline V gene. CDR3 length: 15 residues. Between the trimmed V and J ends, which lost 0 bases and 0 bases, there was a span of 9 bases. CDR3 bases: TGTGCCAGCAGCCAAGATATGGCGGACTCCTACGAGCAGTACTTC. Residues: CASSQDMADSYEQYF.

A few counts support this clone. The chain has TRBV7-9 and TRBJ1-5; D is ambiguous. This CDR3 has 14 amino acids. With 10 bases removed from V and 4 bases from J, the gap between germline ends came to 17 bases. Germline V gene data show CDR1 as SEHNR and CDR2 as FQNEAQ (reference sequence). CDR3 sequence (DNA): TGTGCCACCCAGCTGTCAGGCGGGAATCAGCCCCAGCATTTT. Protein product: CATQLSGGNQPQHF. The variable domain in full, completed from reference TRBV7-9 and TRBJ1-5, reads DTGVSQNPRHKITKRGQNVTFRCDPISEHNRLYWYRQTLGQGPEFLTYFQNEAQLEKSRLLSDRFSAERPKGSFSTLEIQRTEQGDSAMYLCATQLSGGNQPQHFGDGTRLSIL.

This rearrangement joins TRBV5-8 to TRBJ1-2; D perhaps matches TRBD1 (6 bases). The V end was cut by 0 bases, the J end by 5 bases, with 8 bases between. The germline V gene encodes CDR1 SGHTS and CDR2 YDEGEE. The CDR3 is 13 residues long. In DNA form, the CDR3 reads TGTGCCAGCAGCTTGGGGGGACATTATGGCTACACCTTC. This gives the protein CASSLGGHYGYTF.

The rearrangement uses TRBV24-1 and TRBJ2-7, with TRBD2 matching 7 bases. The CDR3 sequence is 15 residues long. Germline CDR1 is KGHDR and CDR2 is SFDVKD. Unmatched junction bases numbered 12, after V lost 9 bases and J lost 2 bases. The chain's CDR3 is CATPNRLAPTYEQYF. DNA of the CDR3: TGTGCCACCCCAAACCGACTAGCACCTACCTACGAGCAGTACTTC.

V usage is TRBV29-1 and J usage is TRBJ1-1; D call uncertain. The germline CDR1 and CDR2 sequences are SQVTM and ANQGSEA. This CDR3 is built from 12 residues. The V and J ends lost 3 bases and 3 bases respectively, with 8 bases between them. DNA of the CDR3: TGCAGCGTTGACGGGGTGTACACTGAAGCTTTCTTT. This sequence encodes CSVDGVYTEAFF.

The chain links TRBV18 to TRBJ2-7; D perhaps matches TRBD1 (5 bases). The CDR3 contains 15 residues. The germline gives CDR1 KGHSH, CDR2 LQKENI. V was pared by 0 bases and J by 1 base, with 10 bases between. CDR3 nucleotide sequence: TGTGCCAGCTCACCACCTTCCCAGGGATCCTACGAGCAGTACTTC. As protein: CASSPPSQGSYEQYF.

This chain joins TRBV27 and TRBJ2-7; D gene unclear. The CDR3 is made up of 15 amino acids. V lost 0 bases and J lost 5, with 14 bases in between. Germline V gene lookup returns CDR1 MNHEY and CDR2 SMNVEV (reference sequence). The chain's CDR3 is CASSLSSRRGDEQYF. The CDR3 DNA sequence: TGTGCCAGCAGTTTATCCTCGAGGAGAGGTGACGAGCAGTACTTC.

V and J are TRBV7-8 and TRBJ2-2; TRBD2 matches 8 bases. The CDR3 covers 17 residues. Germline V lookup: CDR1 SGHVS, CDR2 FQNEAQ. After removal of 6 bases from V and 1 base from J, the junction contained 10 bases not matched to a gene. In DNA, the CDR3 is TGTGCCAGCAGGTCGCTAGCGGGTGATAAGAACACCGGGGAGCTGTTTTTT. Its protein product is CASRSLAGDKNTGELFF. The full variable domain, in which reference TRBV7-8 and TRBJ2-2 provide the parts outside the CDR3, is GAGVSQSPRYKVAKRGQDVALRCDPISGHVSLFWYQQALGQGPEFLTYFQNEAQLDKSGLPSDRFFAERPEGSVSTLKIQRTQQEDSAVYLCASRSLAGDKNTGELFFGEGSRLTVL.

This chain joins TRBV7-9 and TRBJ2-3; 9 bases are shared with TRBD2. V was clipped by 5 bases and J by 4 bases; unmatched bases: 10. Germline values: CDR1 SEHNR, CDR2 FQNEAQ (reference sequence). This CDR3 spans 16 amino acids. CDR3: CASSPLGAGGPDTQYF. The CDR3 region has the DNA TGTGCCAGCAGCCCCCTGGGAGCGGGAGGCCCAGATACGCAGTATTTT.

The chain recombines TRBV7-2 with TRBJ1-2, with 7 bases aligning to TRBD1. V lost 4 bases and J lost 5; bases outside the gene matches: 4. The CDR3 is 13 residues long. Germline CDR1 is SGHTA and CDR2 is FQGNSA. The CDR3 bases are TGTGCCAGCAGCTCCCGGACAGGTTATGGCTACACCTTC. Encoded protein: CASSSRTGYGYTF.

The count of this clone is one. The rearrangement joins TRBV11-3 to TRBJ2-5, with 11 bases aligning to TRBD1. CDR3 length: 16 amino acids. CDR1 and CDR2 from the germline V gene are SGHNT and YENEEA. Trimming took 3 bases from V and 1 from J; bases not matched to a gene: 4. CDR3 protein: CASSFSGTGGQETQYF. CDR3 sequence (DNA): TGTGCCAGCAGCTTCTCCGGGACAGGGGGCCAAGAGACCCAGTACTTC.

This clone was found once. This chain connects TRBV5-1 to TRBJ2-7, with 9 bases lining up with TRBD1. CDR3 length: 17 residues. J was trimmed by 1 base and V by 4 bases; bases with no gene match: 12. Germline V lookup: CDR1 SGHRS, CDR2 YFSETQ. CDR3 in DNA: TGCGCCAGCAGCCCCACAGGGGGCGGTTTGCAATCCTACGAGCAGTACTTC. Translated, it gives CASSPTGGGLQSYEQYF.